The sequence of this TCR beta chain was determined in a study of vaccination and CD4 T cells after COVID-19. Study results and caveats: Spike mono-reactivity applied to 304 of 307 vaccine-specific clones detected in convalescent patients.

This CDR3 has 16 residues. V was trimmed by 3 bases and J by 3 bases, leaving 19 bases between them. Germline V gene lookup returns CDR1 DFQATT and CDR2 SNEGSKA (reference sequence). Turning to this clonotype: The target antigen is unknown.

TCRdb passed the PCR reads through MiXCR, listing each CDR3 protein once. The data show some 15,000 distinct CDR3 sequences, about 70% seen once. The sample was CD4+ T cells from blood, taken after SARS-CoV-2 vaccination. The chain has TRBV20-1 and TRBJ2-3, with D possibly matching TRBD2 (6 bases). The TCR was taken from a human donor who had recovered from COVID-19. The CDR3 here is CSASTAERAITDTQYF. The CDR3 DNA sequence: TGCAGTGCTAGTACCGCCGAGCGGGCGATAACAGATACGCAGTATTTT.